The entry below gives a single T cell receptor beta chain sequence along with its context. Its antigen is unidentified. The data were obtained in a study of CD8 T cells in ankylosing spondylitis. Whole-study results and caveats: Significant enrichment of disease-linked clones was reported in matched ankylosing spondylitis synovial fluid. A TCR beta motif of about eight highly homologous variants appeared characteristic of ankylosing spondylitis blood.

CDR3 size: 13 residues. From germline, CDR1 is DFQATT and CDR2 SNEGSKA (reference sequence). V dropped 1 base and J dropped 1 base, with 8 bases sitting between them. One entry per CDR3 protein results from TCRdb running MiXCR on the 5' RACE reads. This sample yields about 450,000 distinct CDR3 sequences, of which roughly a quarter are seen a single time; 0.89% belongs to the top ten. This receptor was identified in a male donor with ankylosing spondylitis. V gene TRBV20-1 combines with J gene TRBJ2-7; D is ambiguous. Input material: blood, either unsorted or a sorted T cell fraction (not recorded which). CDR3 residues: CSARVGFSYEQYF. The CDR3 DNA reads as TGCAGTGCTAGAGTTGGCTTTTCCTACGAGCAGTACTTC.